These 19 T cell receptor beta chains share one sample of origin, sequenced in a study of Ad26.COV2.S vaccination and SARS-CoV-2 variants. Described treatment: around 19 received Ad26.COV2.S at low or high dose, single or two shots; several received placebo; per-sample allocation not given. Specimen acquisition occurred on day 63 following the initial vaccine or placebo injection. TCRdb's table, derived via immunoSEQ multiplex PCR, lists solely in-frame clones and lacks some. The table lists about 350,000 clones, approximately 86% of them singletons. Sequenced here: peripheral blood, sampled in a trial of Ad26.COV2.S vaccine versus placebo. The receptors here all came from a person aged 18-60 years who received the Ad26.COV2.S COVID-19 vaccine or a placebo.

Remarks on this clone: This CDR3 is also generated by other DNA sequences in the sample. The V call is TRBV6-2 or TRBV6-3, the J call TRBJ2-7; D is uncertain. This CDR3 spans 14 amino acids. The germline V gene encodes CDR1 MNHEY and CDR2 SVGEGT. The germline V and J ends were trimmed by 3 bases and 1 base, with 10 bases remaining between them. The CDR3 loop is CASSYPPGSYEQYF. DNA for the CDR3: TGTGCCAGCAGTTATCCTCCCGGATCCTACGAGCAGTACTTC.

The chain carries TRBV6-6 and TRBJ2-2; TRBD2 agrees at 11 bases. CDR1 MNHNY and CDR2 SVGAGI come from the germline V gene (reference sequence). V was pared by 6 bases and J by 6 bases, with 3 bases of the junction left unmatched. This CDR3 comprises 14 residues. The CDR3 region has the DNA TGTGCCAGCAGGGGACTAGCGGTCCCCGGGGAGCTGTTTTTT. Translated, it gives CASRGLAVPGELFF.

The chain is built from TRBV4-3 and TRBJ1-3; D is unresolved. Germline assignment: CDR1 LGHNA and CDR2 YSLEER. V was clipped by 0 bases and J by 4 bases, with 16 bases between them. CDR3 length equals 17 residues. CDR3 DNA sequence: TGCGCCAGCAGCCAAGATAACACCCGGTTCTCAGGAAACACCATATATTTT. It specifies CASSQDNTRFSGNTIYF.

The V gene is TRBV3-1 (or the pseudogene TRBV3-2), the J gene TRBJ2-5; 7 bases match TRBD2. The CDR3 contains 17 residues. The trim removed 2 bases at V and 3 bases at J, leaving 12 bases unmatched. Germline CDR1 LGHDT, CDR2 YNNKEL (reference sequence). This CDR3 reads CASSQLRASGNKETQYF. DNA for the CDR3: TGTGCCAGCAGCCAATTGAGGGCTAGCGGAAACAAAGAGACCCAGTACTTC.

This clone has only one observation. The rearrangement links TRBV28 to TRBJ2-5; possible D gene TRBD2, 6 bases. V shed 6 bases and J shed 4 bases, with 12 bases lying between them. Germline V gene lookup returns CDR1 MDHEN and CDR2 SYDVKM. The CDR3 covers 13 residues. The CDR3 DNA reads as TGTGCCAGCAGGACCTTCGGGGGAGAGACCCAGTACTTC. It codes for CASRTFGGETQYF.

The chain uses TRBV4-3 and TRBJ2-7, with 12 bases aligning to TRBD1. The trim removed 1 base at V and 8 bases at J, leaving 12 bases unmatched. Looked up from germline, CDR1 is LGHNA and CDR2 is YSLEER. CDR3 length equals 17 residues. The CDR3 spells CASSQVFSGTGGNQQYF. CDR3 nucleotide sequence: TGCGCCAGCAGCCAAGTATTCTCCGGGACAGGGGGCAATCAGCAGTACTTC.

The chain recombines TRBV2 with TRBJ1-5, with D perhaps TRBD1 (6 bases). Germline V CDR1 and CDR2: SNHLY, FYNNEI. V was clipped by 4 bases and J by 0 bases, with 13 bases between them. The CDR3 contains 16 residues. The CDR3 sequence is CASSGGQPYSNQPQHF. CDR3 coding DNA: TGTGCCAGCAGTGGCGGACAGCCTTATAGCAATCAGCCCCAGCATTTT.

For this clone: Distinct nucleotide sequences in the sample also encode this CDR3. The chain is built from TRBV24-1 and TRBJ2-1; 14 bases map to TRBD2. The CDR3 has 16 amino acids. V trimming: 4 bases; J trimming: 6 bases; junction bases outside the gene matches: 4. Germline V CDR1 and CDR2: KGHDR, SFDVKD. CDR3 region: CATSDWTSGRSNEQFF. CDR3 nucleotides: TGTGCCACCAGTGACTGGACTAGCGGGAGGAGCAATGAGCAGTTCTTC.

The chain has TRBV6-5 and TRBJ1-4; D remains unclear. The CDR3 extends over 12 amino acids. V was pared by 6 bases and J by 0 bases, with 2 bases between. Germline loops: CDR1 MNHEY, CDR2 SVGAGI. CDR3 amino acids: CASRTTNEKLFF. CDR3 DNA sequence: TGTGCCAGCAGGACAACTAATGAAAAACTGTTTTTT.

The V call is TRBV6-2 or TRBV6-3, the J call TRBJ2-1, with 14 positions matching TRBD2. V lost 0 bases, J lost 6 bases, and 4 bases stayed unmatched. There are 17 residues in the CDR3. The germline gives CDR1 MNHEY, CDR2 SVGEGT. CDR3 protein: CASSYSKTSGRGNEQFF. The CDR3 DNA is TGTGCCAGCAGTTACTCTAAGACTAGCGGGAGGGGCAATGAGCAGTTCTTC.

This clone has just one count. The rearrangement links TRBV21-1 to TRBJ2-3; whether TRBD2, the table's D call, matches the DNA was not checked. TRBV21-1 is designated a pseudogene. This CDR3 is built from 16 residues. The CDR3 coding sequence is TGTGCCAGCAGCGATCCGCTAGCGGGGGTAACAGATACGCAGTATTTT. It yields the protein CASSDPLAGVTDTQYF.

The chain is built from TRBV7-3 and TRBJ1-2, with TRBD1 matching over 8 bases. This CDR3 region has 14 residues. Germline lookup yields CDR1 SGHTA and CDR2 FQGTGA. Trimming cost V 0 bases and J 7 bases; bases outside gene matches: 4. The CDR3 is CASSLTDRGSGYTF. CDR3 coding DNA: TGTGCCAGCAGCTTAACTGACAGGGGAAGTGGCTACACCTTC.

This clone has a count of ten or more. The gene calls are TRBV7-3 and TRBJ2-3; 12 bases match TRBD2. CDR3 length equals 16 residues. CDR1 and CDR2 (germline): SGHTA, FQGTGA. V lost 4 bases and J lost 5; bases outside the gene matches: 7. The CDR3 sequence is CASSSPSGRAQDTQYF. DNA for the CDR3: TGTGCCAGCAGCTCCCCTAGCGGGAGGGCCCAAGATACGCAGTATTTT.

This chain links TRBV19 with TRBJ2-3, with D possibly TRBD2 on 5 matching bases. Trimming pared 5 bases from V and 0 bases from J, leaving 15 bases between. Germline values: CDR1 LNHDA, CDR2 SQIVND (reference sequence). The CDR3 totals 16 residues. The CDR3 DNA follows: TGTGCCAGTAGTCCAAGGACTCACACTAGCACAGATACGCAGTATTTT. Protein: CASSPRTHTSTDTQYF.

The gene calls are TRBV5-1 and TRBJ2-5; D may be TRBD1 or TRBD2 (5 bases each). Germline CDR1 and CDR2: SGHRS and YFSETQ. Trimming pared 4 bases from V and 4 bases from J, leaving 14 bases between. This CDR3 contains 14 residues. CDR3 bases: TGCGCCAGCAGCCCCATCAAGGGGACAGAGACCCAGTACTTC. The encoded protein is CASSPIKGTETQYF.

For the CDR3, the DNA is TGTGCCAGCGTACAGGGGAGGGAGAATCAGCCCCAGCATTTT. This encodes CASVQGRENQPQHF. The V and J genes are TRBV6-6 and TRBJ1-5, with 7 bases lining up with TRBD1. The CDR3 loop spans 14 amino acids. V lost 8 bases, J lost 4 bases, and 8 bases stayed unmatched. Germline assignment: CDR1 MNHNY and CDR2 SVGAGI (reference sequence).

The CDR3 DNA reads as TGCGCCAGCAGTAAGGACTCGAGCTCCTACGAGCAGTACTTC. The encoded protein is CASSKDSSSYEQYF. V gene TRBV10-2 combines with J gene TRBJ2-7, with a tentative D call TRBD2 (5 bases). Germline V CDR1 and CDR2: WSHSY, SAAADI. The CDR3 is 14 amino acids. Trimming took off 5 bases at V and 0 bases at J, with 11 bases between the two ends.

The chain recombines TRBV5-1 with TRBJ1-2; a possible D gene is TRBD1 (6 bases). The CDR3 contains 16 residues. Per the germline V gene, CDR1 is SGHRS and CDR2 is YFSETQ. Trimming shortened V by 2 bases and J by 7 bases, and 21 bases separated the two germline ends. Here the CDR3 DNA reads TGCGCCAGCAGCTTACGATCCTTACAGGGCGTGGGTGGCTACACCTTC. Protein: CASSLRSLQGVGGYTF.

The gene calls are TRBV19 and TRBJ1-1; 10 nucleotides align to TRBD1. V dropped 8 bases and J dropped 5; count of bases not matched to a gene: 8. CDR1 LNHDA and CDR2 SQIVND come from the germline V gene (reference sequence). The length of the CDR3 is 14 residues. The DNA of the CDR3 is TGTGCCAGTGGCCCCGGGACAGGGGTTACTGAAGCTTTCTTT. It encodes CASGPGTGVTEAFF.